This TCR beta chain was retrieved from a study of T cell repertoires in cytomegalovirus infection. General study results and limits: Dominant in the ex vivo response were TCR beta clonotypes restricted by HLA-C and specific for CMV. Identification of carriers of CMV plus the relevant HLA was performed using cumulative public TCR beta family frequency.

TCRdb reanalysed the reads using MiXCR and keeps one entry per CDR3 protein. The table has 680,000 or so distinct CDR3 sequences, roughly 36% seen once. This clonotype has more than one count but fewer than ten. What it binds is not known. The CDR3 length is 12 residues. Trimming took off 3 bases at V and 6 bases at J, with 8 bases between the two ends. Germline CDR1 reads GTSNPN; CDR2 reads SVGIG (reference sequence). The sample consisted of PBMCs. The sequence came from a human donor in good health (CMV status not recorded). Some clones in this sample may be carry-over from other donors' samples. The chain links TRBV30 to TRBJ1-4; TRBD1 might be the D (5 bases). CDR3 DNA: TGTGCCTGGAGCCGGGGGGATGAAAAACTGTTTTTT. Translated: CAWSRGDEKLFF. Full variable domain (rest looked up from reference TRBV30 and TRBJ1-4): SQTIHQWPATLVQPVGSPLSLECTVEGTSNPNLYWYRQAAGRGLQLLFYSVGIGQISSEVPQNLSASRPQDRQFILSSKKLLLSDSGFYLCAWSRGDEKLFFGSGTQLSVL.